The following is a T cell receptor (beta chain) sequence with its context. It lacks a known antigen. Via the germline V gene, CDR1 is SGHVS and CDR2 FQNEAQ. For this chain, trimming is 1 base at the V end and 8 bases at the J end, and the number of junction bases without a gene match is 7. The CDR3 numbers 15 residues from cysteine through phenylalanine. The read is trimmed to its CDR3 DNA, 45 bases read in frame from base 1. These data are taken from a study of cytomegalovirus exposure and HLA in healthy donors (dated by TCRdb to between 2016 and 2019). Turning to the overall study: In an earlier analysis of some 610 of the donors, 250 to 350 Gb of sequence data and 117 million unique TCR beta sequences from roughly 200 million T cells were reported. Of the 350 to 400 genotyped donors, over 65% fell in the genetic ancestry cluster associated with self-reported Caucasian donors. In a later analysis, previously published TCR beta repertoires from 550 to 700 donors were re-analyzed and high-resolution HLA genotyping was added so that TCR occurrence patterns could be studied. An early release covering just under 650 HLA-typed donors comprised approximately 300 gigabases of sequencing data and 85 million to 100 million unique TCR sequences. On average, around 240,000 unique TCR beta nucleotide sequences were sequenced per donor among more than 350 genotyped donors of the cohort, with roughly 20% of those sequences being non-productive. A separate validation cohort of roughly 130 different subjects was used in addition to the 666-subject first cohort. Four to six DR-DQ haplotypes were handled as single units for association and clustering, since linkage in the cohort was strong. Typing coverage differed by locus: A, B, C, DRB1 and DQB1 were typed in roughly 620-630 donors, DQA1 in approximately 520, DPA1 in 600 to 610, and DPB1 in around 490. An earlier analysis of around 640 of the donors used high-throughput TCR beta sequencing to judge whether each TCR beta V gene segment behaved as functional or pseudogenic. Alongside the repertoire data, information on donor age, sex, ethnicity and CMV serostatus was compiled. The later analysis used no new phenotypic data to find candidate immune exposures, relying instead on TCR beta sequences and their occurrence across donors. The study aimed to test whether cataloging public T cell receptors could reveal signatures of past pathogen exposure. Class I and class II HLA loci were covered by the typing at four-digit resolution. Every repertoire in the discovery cohort had been generated on one and the same sequencing platform. The study used immunosequencing to profile the T cell repertoires of about 670 subjects and linked those repertoires to cytomegalovirus serostatus. To predict cytomegalovirus infection status, the study brought together high-throughput TCR immunosequencing, statistical association of individual TCRs with disease status, and machine learning. A later genetic analysis took genome-wide SNP genotypes for about 65% of the 666 donors and used that subset as a discovery cohort. The paper as a whole reports these results and caveats: A later genetic analysis associated a missense DCLRE1C variant with V-gene and J-gene trimming of TCR beta chains, and an independent cohort replicated the association. Because counts were too low, more than 15 rarely observed V segments, including chromosome 9 orphons, were excluded from the earlier analysis of several hundred of the donors. Specific HLA alleles were associated with 16,951 TCR beta sequences at a false discovery rate of 0.05 in a later analysis. In a later analysis, TCR association rates were found to vary across HLA loci, with the most associated TCRs seen for DRB1 alleles and the fewest for HLA-C alleles. According to a later analysis, most CMV-associated TCR beta chains appeared to be HLA-restricted, and the HLA associations seemed to be driven largely by CMV exposure. The study gave a list of over 150 TCR beta chains associated with cytomegalovirus. In an earlier analysis of some 640 of the donors, most TCR beta V segments were observed in productive rearrangements about 87% or about 30% of the time, broadly matching IMGT annotations. In both the original and validation cohorts, the classifier was reported to diagnose cytomegalovirus status with high specificity and sensitivity. In vitro tests confirmed that three of the cytomegalovirus-associated TCR beta chains recognize cytomegalovirus antigens. In a later analysis, HLA-associated TCR beta chains showed more clonal expansion and lower generation probabilities than non-associated chains that were equally common. While some public TCRs were present in many individuals, most TCR sequences turned up only very rarely across donors. Sequencing depth was assumed to be roughly uniform across donors in the presence/absence analyses, though that assumption may not hold. Because HLA typing was missing for some donors at each locus, association tests included only the typed subset. The 87-base-pair reads could not distinguish some IMGT-functional V segments, including TRBV6-2 and TRBV6-3, so those segments were excluded. Linkage disequilibrium might explain the correlated functional status among segregating V segments, but an unknown experimental factor could not be ruled out. Compared with the roughly 700-donor mean, donors in an Asian-associated ancestry cluster had fewer N-insertions in productive TCRs, according to a later genetic analysis. A further reported finding was that TCR beta sequences accurately predicted the HLA-A and HLA-B alleles for most subjects in the first cohort. According to a later analysis, parvovirus B19, influenza, CMV and Epstein-Barr virus appeared linked to several top co-occurrence clusters. Only TCR beta chains were sequenced in this cohort, and the absence of alpha or paired-chain data limited detectable features. For the cohort, immune exposure information was limited to CMV serostatus. It was suggested by the authors that the approach could potentially be generalized to other disease states and immunological phenotypes. A group of highly shared sequence variants was considered likely to be a technical artifact of the sequencing pipeline. When HLA alleles, especially DR and DQ, strongly co-occurred, TCR associations were difficult to assign to individual alleles.

The library was produced with the immunoSEQ multiplex PCR assay. For the multiplex PCR, a mixture combining 60 forward primers for TCR Vbeta segments and 13 reverse primers for TCR Jbeta segments was used. The CDR3 region of rearranged TCR beta genes was amplified from genomic DNA by a multiplex PCR assay. The amplified TCR beta libraries were sequenced on the Illumina HiSeq System as 87-base-pair reads. For the original study's pipeline: In a later analysis, tens of millions of unique TCR beta chains were counted across the roughly 670 repertoires, and roughly 11 million of these chains were shared by at least two donors. A nearest-neighbor algorithm error-corrected the raw reads and collapsed the reads into unique sequences, merging closely related sequences to remove PCR and sequencing errors. To assign V, D and J gene segments, CDR3 sequences were aligned to IMGT reference sequences. Each retained sequence needed at least a six-nucleotide match to both a V gene segment and a J gene segment. Rearrangements were called productive when the CDR3 lacked stop codons and stayed in frame with V and J; all others were non-productive. CDR3 was defined by IMGT convention, running from the second conserved V-encoded cysteine to the conserved J-encoded phenylalanine. In an earlier analysis of approximately 590 of the donors, sequences lacking an unambiguous match to a single V gene segment were excluded. An earlier analysis of 587 of the donors classified V segments as functional when productive rearrangements were above 56.7% and as segregating when the standard deviation between donors was above 5%. A statistical classification framework was built for diagnosing cytomegalovirus status from the catalog of TCR beta chain sequences. V and J gene assignment, in a later analysis, came from comparing TCR nucleotide sequences with IMGT/GENE-DB human TR gene sequences. In a later analysis, CDR3 sequences and most-parsimonious VDJ recombination scenarios were assigned using the TCRdist pipeline. In a later analysis, each TCR beta chain was defined by its CDR3 amino acid sequence together with its V-gene family, and reads without a unique V-gene family were excluded. In a later analysis, several hundred highly shared, low-generation-probability nucleotide sequences were removed to address suspected cross-contamination and a sequencing artifact. For each public chain, a later analysis derived a clonal expansion index from normalized ranks of inferred template counts within each repertoire. A later analysis computed generation probabilities with a VDJ recombination model fitted to out-of-frame rearrangements, and checked the results against IGoR. A later analysis scored TCR-TCR, TCR-HLA and TCR-CMV co-occurrence with hypergeometric tests, applying a repertoire-size bias correction to TCR pairs. In a later analysis, false discovery rates were estimated by permuting HLA or CMV assignments 20 times. In a later analysis, co-occurring TCRs were grouped using DBSCAN, with TCRdist sequence similarity added in when clustering inside HLA-allele-positive subsets. Repertoires with fewer than 30,000 or more than 120,000 public chains were left out of co-occurrence clustering, as were four to six repertoires with anomalous nucleotide sharing. As stored in TCRdb, this immuneACCESS dataset retains in-frame rearrangements with V and J assigned. A fraction of the clones does not appear; measured against another copy, unresolved V genes explain less than half of the discrepancy, and the remainder lacks a known reason. V, J and clone size are those of that table, while D and trimming were read from the DNA. The sample table records roughly 200,000 clones. The ten largest clones take up under 6.5% of the sample.

The cohort comprised fewer than 750 healthy bone marrow donors. All cohort members were sampled while nominally healthy, although unrecorded immune exposures were likely present. The donor was CMV seronegative and belonged to the group of over 300 seronegative cohort members. A peripheral blood sample was provided by each donor, and peripheral blood mononuclear cells were used for TCR beta sequencing. Genomic DNA was extracted from the blood cell samples with the Qiagen DNeasy Blood Extraction Kit. Sample: PBMCs. The sequence joins TRBV7-8 to TRBJ1-4; 7 bases in between match TRBD1. The receptor was isolated from a man between 25 and 39 years old in good health and CMV-seronegative. The nucleotides read TGTGCCAGCAGCTTAGAGGGGGCAGGGCGCGAAAAACTGTTTTTT. It codes for CASSLEGAGREKLFF.